This TCR beta chain was sequenced during a study of response to subunit inactivated influenza vaccine. Whole-study results and caveats: Authors proposed each seasonal influenza vaccination draws in few new T cells.

Unmatched junction bases numbered 11, after V lost 2 bases and J lost 3 bases. This CDR3 spans 16 amino acids. The germline V gene encodes CDR1 DFQATT and CDR2 SNEGSKA (reference sequence). For this clonotype: Its specificity is unknown.

TCRdb recomputed calls from the RT-PCR reads with MiXCR, one row per CDR3 protein. This table holds 610,000 or so distinct CDR3 sequences, around 13% found once. This receptor was obtained from a man in his forties or fifties who received an inactivated influenza vaccine. V and J are TRBV20-1 and TRBJ2-5; 8 bases agree with TRBD2. The specimen comprised PBMCs from blood, sampled 11 to 12 days after vaccination. CDR3 coding DNA: TGCAGTGCTAGAATATGGGGGGTAGCGGGGAAAGAGACCCAGTACTTC. This translates into CSARIWGVAGKETQYF.